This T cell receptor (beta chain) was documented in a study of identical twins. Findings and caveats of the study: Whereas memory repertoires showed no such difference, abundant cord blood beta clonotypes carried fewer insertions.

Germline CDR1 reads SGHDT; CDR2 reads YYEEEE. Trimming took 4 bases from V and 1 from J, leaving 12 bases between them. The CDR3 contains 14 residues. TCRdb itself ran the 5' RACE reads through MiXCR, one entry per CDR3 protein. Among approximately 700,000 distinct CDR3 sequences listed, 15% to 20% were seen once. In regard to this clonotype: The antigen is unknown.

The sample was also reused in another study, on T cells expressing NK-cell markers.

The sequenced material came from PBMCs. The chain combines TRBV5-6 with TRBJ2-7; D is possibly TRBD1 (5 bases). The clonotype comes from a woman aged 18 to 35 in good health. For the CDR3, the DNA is TGTGCCAGCAGCCCGACAGTATCTTCCTACGAGCAGTACTTC. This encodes CASSPTVSSYEQYF.